Below are 5 T cell receptor beta chains sequenced from a single sample in a study of CD8 T cells in Susac syndrome. Reverse transcription of roughly 0.5 to 1 ug RNA was carried out with random hexamers. In TCRdb, the immunoSEQ multiplex PCR reads were re-called with MiXCR into one record per CDR3 protein. The table has fewer than 350,000 distinct CDR3 sequences, roughly 90% seen once; the top ten hold around 0.18%. Sequencing was performed on CD8+ T cells from PBMCs. The receptors stem from a human donor with multiple sclerosis.

This chain uses TRBV9 with TRBJ1-3; tentative D call: TRBD1 (6 bases). Trimming removed 5 bases at V and 8 bases at J, with 17 bases between. The germline V gene encodes CDR1 SGDLS and CDR2 YYNGEE. The CDR3 runs to 14 residues. CDR3: CASRPGGARDTIYF. The CDR3 DNA follows: TGTGCCAGCAGGCCGGGGGGGGCCCGAGACACCATATATTTT.

The rearrangement links TRBV12-3 or TRBV12-4 to TRBJ2-2; TRBD2 matches 14 bases. The J segment lost 4 bases and the V segment lost 7 bases, leaving 14 bases of the junction unmatched. This CDR3 region has 19 residues. This chain's CDR3 is CASTGLAGVSPVVTGELFF. In DNA form, the CDR3 reads TGTGCCAGCACGGGACTAGCGGGAGTGAGCCCCGTGGTCACCGGGGAGCTGTTTTTT.

V usage is TRBV4-2 and J usage is TRBJ2-7; D is perhaps TRBD1 (5 bases). Germline CDR1 LGHNA, CDR2 YNFKEQ. Between the trimmed V and J ends, which lost 3 bases and 8 bases, there was a span of 11 bases. This CDR3 is built from 12 residues. CDR3 loop: CASSQPQDKQYF. Written as DNA, the CDR3 is TGTGCCAGCAGCCAGCCACAGGACAAGCAGTACTTC.

This CDR3 reads CSARDPSRASWDNEQFF. CDR3 DNA: TGCAGTGCTAGAGATCCCTCCCGGGCAAGTTGGGACAATGAGCAGTTCTTC. V gene TRBV20-1 combines with J gene TRBJ2-1, with D uncertain. The CDR3 covers 17 residues. Between the trimmed V and J ends, which lost 0 bases and 5 bases, there was a span of 20 bases. The germline CDR1 and CDR2 sequences are DFQATT and SNEGSKA (reference sequence).

The gene calls are TRBV5-6 and TRBJ1-2, with D perhaps TRBD1 (6 bases). CDR3 size: 16 residues. The germline gives CDR1 SGHDT, CDR2 YYEEEE. V gave up 3 bases and J gave up 8 bases, with 23 bases separating them. CDR3 protein: CASSSPRDTLIQGYTF. The CDR3 region has the DNA TGTGCCAGCAGCTCGCCCCGGGACACCCTTATTCAAGGCTACACCTTC.